A selection of T cell receptor beta chains follows, all from one sample in a study of shared clonotypes between healthy human individuals. Profiling relied on immunoSEQ multiplex PCR, and the TCRdb table lists in-frame clones only, not all of them. The table has approximately 1.9 million clones, roughly 93% seen once. Material for sequencing was naive CD8+ T cells from PBMCs. These receptors were taken from a man aged 18 to 29 in good health. Some clones in this sample may be carry-over from other donors' samples. The CDR3 runs from the conserved cysteine through the conserved F or W. D genes are given only for firm matches. Size tells how often a clone was seen (once, few, many) or the class of an expanded clone, and some rows leave it out.

j_gene,d_gene,abundance,v_gene,CDR3nt,CDR3aa
TRBJ1-2,-,-,TRBV7-6,TGTGCCAGCAGCCCCTTTGAGGACATGTATGGCTACACCTTC,CASSPFEDMYGYTF
TRBJ2-1,-,-,TRBV9,TGTGCCAGCAGCGTAGCGCCGCTCCCGAGGGATGAGCAGTTCTTC,CASSVAPLPRDEQFF
TRBJ1-2,TRBD1,-,TRBV6-1,TGTGCCAGCACCCTGGGACAGGGAAACTATGGCTACACCTTC,CASTLGQGNYGYTF
TRBJ2-7,TRBD1,-,TRBV7-9,TGTGCCAGCAGCTTTTCTATACAGGGGGGATCATACGAGCAGTACTTC,CASSFSIQGGSYEQYF
TRBJ1-5,-,-,TRBV7-8,TGTGCCAGCAGCTCAACAGGGCTGGGCCAGCCCCAGCATTTT,CASSSTGLGQPQHF
TRBJ1-2,-,-,TRBV7-9,TGTGCCAGCAGCTCCCTTTCCGGGGATTACACCTTC,CASSSLSGDYTF
TRBJ1-2,TRBD1,once,TRBV6-5,TGTGCCAGCAGCCCGGGACAGCACCTCCCCTATGGCTACACCTTC,CASSPGQHLPYGYTF
TRBJ2-7,-,-,TRBV4-3,TGCGCCAGCAGCCCAGGGGCAGTTGCAACCTACGAGCAGTACTTC,CASSPGAVATYEQYF
TRBJ2-5,-,-,TRBV7-3,TGTGCCAGCAGGGCGGCGGACCAAGAGACCCAGTACTTC,CASRAADQETQYF
TRBJ2-2,-,-,TRBV28,TGTGCCAGCAGTTTGCCGCGGGACATTCCCACCGGGGAGCTGTTTTTT,CASSLPRDIPTGELFF
TRBJ1-2,-,-,TRBV7-9,TGTGCCAGCAGCTACGGGGGACTTGAAGGCTACACCTTC,CASSYGGLEGYTF
TRBJ2-2,TRBD2,-,TRBV4-2,TGTGCCAGCAGCCTTAGCGGGAGGGACACCGGGGAGCTGTTTTTT,CASSLSGRDTGELFF
TRBJ1-1,-,-,TRBV19,TGTGCCAGTAGTCCCCTTTTGGGCAGGGTGAGCACTGAAGCTTTCTTT,CASSPLLGRVSTEAFF
TRBJ2-7,TRBD2,-,TRBV29-1,TGCAGCGTGAGGGGACTAGCGGGAGGCTCCTACGAGCAGTACTTC,CSVRGLAGGSYEQYF
TRBJ2-7,-,-,TRBV30,TGTGCCTGGAACCAGGGGTCCCAAGGCGAGCAGTACTTC,CAWNQGSQGEQYF
TRBJ2-7,-,few,TRBV7-3,TGTGCCAGCAGCGTTAAGGGACCGCCCTACGAGCAGTACTTC,CASSVKGPPYEQYF
TRBJ2-1,TRBD2,-,TRBV7-2,TGTGCCAGCAGCCGCGATACTCTCAGCGGGAGAGTATGGAATGAGCAGTTCTTC,CASSRDTLSGRVWNEQFF
TRBJ1-1,-,-,TRBV7-9,TGTGCCAGCGGATCTTGGGAAGAAGCTTTCTTT,CASGSWEEAFF
TRBJ2-2,-,-,TRBV9,TGTGCCAGCAGCCTCCGACCGGGACGGGTTCAAGGCCCCACCGGGGAGCTGTTTTTT,CASSLRPGRVQGPTGELFF
TRBJ1-1,-,-,TRBV6-5,TGTGCCAGCAGTTACCGCAGTAACACTGAAGCTTTCTTT,CASSYRSNTEAFF
TRBJ2-4,-,-,TRBV9,TGTGCCAGCAGCGTAGGGCAGGGTTCCAAAAACATTCAGTACTTC,CASSVGQGSKNIQYF
TRBJ2-1,TRBD2,-,TRBV11-2,TGTGCCAGCAGCGAGTACGGGAGGTTAAAATATGAGCAGTTCTTC,CASSEYGRLKYEQFF
TRBJ2-7,TRBD2,-,TRBV7-9,TGTGCCAGCAGCCCGGGCCCCGGACTAGCGGGGATTAACTACGAGCAGTACTTC,CASSPGPGLAGINYEQYF
TRBJ2-1,-,-,TRBV9,TGTGCCAGCAGCAGGTCCAGCGGCCCCTACAATGAGCAGTTCTTC,CASSRSSGPYNEQFF
TRBJ2-3,TRBD2,-,TRBV29-1,TGCAGCGTTGTCACAGCGGGGGCAGATACGCAGTATTTT,CSVVTAGADTQYF
TRBJ1-1,-,-,TRBV11-3,TGTGCCAGCAGCGGGGGACGGGGGACTGAAGCTTTCTTT,CASSGGRGTEAFF
TRBJ2-7,-,-,TRBV5-1,TGCGCCAGCAGGTACGGGGACTCTGACTCCTACGAGCAGTACTTC,CASRYGDSDSYEQYF
TRBJ2-1,-,-,TRBV29-1,TGCAGCGCCGGACCTGGGGAGCAGTTCTTC,CSAGPGEQFF
TRBJ2-5,-,-,TRBV11-2,TGTGCCAGCAGCTTAGTTCCCCGCGGGACAGACAAAGAGACCCAGTACTTC,CASSLVPRGTDKETQYF
TRBJ1-1,TRBD1,-,TRBV4-2,TGTGCCAGCAGCCAAGATCGGGGGACAGGGAACACTGAAGCTTTCTTT,CASSQDRGTGNTEAFF
TRBJ2-7,TRBD2,once,TRBV5-1,TGCGCCAGCAGCCCGAGGCGGATCGTAGCGGGAGGACTCTACGAGCAGTACTTC,CASSPRRIVAGGLYEQYF
TRBJ2-1,TRBD2,-,TRBV29-1,TGCAGCGTGGGACTAGGCAGCTACAATGAGCAGTTCTTC,CSVGLGSYNEQFF
TRBJ2-7,-,once,TRBV11-3,TGTGCCAGCAGCTTAGATTTCGGGAACTACGAGCAGTACTTC,CASSLDFGNYEQYF
TRBJ1-2,-,-,TRBV30,TGTGCCTGGAGTGTAGACTATGGCTACACCTTC,CAWSVDYGYTF
TRBJ2-4,-,once,TRBV28,TGTGCCAGCAGTTCCAGGGGGGCAGGGGCAACCATTCAGTACTTC,CASSSRGAGATIQYF
TRBJ1-1,TRBD1,few,TRBV7-9,TGTGCCAGCAGCCCACGGACAGGGGCAAACACTGAAGCTTTCTTT,CASSPRTGANTEAFF
TRBJ2-2,-,-,TRBV2,TGTGCCAGCGGGGGGGCGTCGCCCGGGGAGCTGTTTTTT,CASGGASPGELFF
TRBJ2-1,-,once,TRBV7-9,TGTGCCAGCAGCTCCCCAGCGCCCTACAATGAGCAGTTCTTC,CASSSPAPYNEQFF
TRBJ2-7,TRBD1,-,TRBV29-1,TGCAGCGTCGTGAACCGGGACAGGTTCTACGAGCAGTACTTC,CSVVNRDRFYEQYF
TRBJ2-7,TRBD1,-,TRBV11-2,TGTGCCAGCAGCTTAGAAGGGACAGTTTCCTACGAGCAGTACTTC,CASSLEGTVSYEQYF
TRBJ1-2,-,-,TRBV5-1,TGCGCCAGCAGCTTGGCGTTAGGGTCCACCTTCTACACCTTC,CASSLALGSTFYTF
TRBJ2-1,-,-,TRBV7-9,TGTGCCAGCAGCTTAGCGCAGCGGAGCTCCTACAATGAGCAGTTCTTC,CASSLAQRSSYNEQFF
TRBJ2-2,TRBD1,-,TRBV7-9,TGTGCCAGCAGCTCCGACAGGGACACCGGGGAGCTGTTTTTT,CASSSDRDTGELFF
TRBJ2-4,-,-,TRBV19,TGTGCCAGTACCACCAGGGTACTTTTAGCCAAAAACATTCAGTACTTC,CASTTRVLLAKNIQYF
TRBJ2-2,TRBD1,once,TRBV5-4,TGTGCCAGCAGCCCTGGGACAGGGCCCCGGGAGCTGTTTTTT,CASSPGTGPRELFF
TRBJ2-1,TRBD1,-,TRBV5-1,TGCGCCAGCAGCTTGTTGGGGACAGGCGGCAATGAGCAGTTCTTC,CASSLLGTGGNEQFF
TRBJ2-7,-,-,TRBV10-2,TGCGCCAGCAGTTTCGGGTCCGCCTACGAGCAGTACTTC,CASSFGSAYEQYF
TRBJ2-1,TRBD2,-,TRBV7-9,TGTGCCAGCAGCTTGGGACTAGCGGGAATGTACAATGAGCAGTTCTTC,CASSLGLAGMYNEQFF
TRBJ2-7,TRBD1,-,TRBV19,TGTGCCAGTCGCAACGCCCCCGTAAGACAGGGGATGGGGGAGCAGTACTTC,CASRNAPVRQGMGEQYF
TRBJ2-2,-,-,TRBV14,TGTGCCAGCAGCCCCCGCCTGAGCCCGAACACCGGGGAGCTGTTTTTT,CASSPRLSPNTGELFF
TRBJ2-7,TRBD2,-,TRBV9,TGTGCCAGCAGCGCCCGGACTAGTTCCAACGAGCAGTACTTC,CASSARTSSNEQYF
TRBJ2-7,-,-,TRBV9,TGTGCCAGCAGCGTAGAAGTCGGGCGGAACAACTACGAGCAGTACTTC,CASSVEVGRNNYEQYF
TRBJ1-1,-,-,TRBV19,TGTGCCAGTAGTACCGCCGACAGCCGGCCTGCTCGGGGATTCACTGAAGCTTTCTTT,CASSTADSRPARGFTEAFF
TRBJ1-2,-,-,TRBV4-1,TGCGCCAGCAGCCAAGATCCCGGGACGGTTTATGGCTACACCTTC,CASSQDPGTVYGYTF
TRBJ1-2,-,-,TRBV30,TGTGCCTGCCGTATGGGAGTGGGGTTGATTAACAACTATGGCTACACCTTC,CACRMGVGLINNYGYTF